The 26 T cell receptor beta chains below come from one sample, sequenced in a study of T cell responses to AZD1222 COVID-19 vaccine. Repertoires were generated with immunoSEQ multiplex PCR, while TCRdb's copy carries only in-frame clones and drops some. Of approximately 160,000 clones listed, 88% are singletons. Sequences were derived from peripheral blood, sampled on day 0 of MenACWY control vaccination. The source of these receptors is an adult in good health.

The chain recombines TRBV5-1 with TRBJ1-1; D is uncertain. The ends were cut back, 4 bases at V and 2 bases at J, with 12 bases in the middle. Looked up from germline, CDR1 is SGHRS and CDR2 is YFSETQ. CDR3 size: 14 residues. The CDR3 nucleotides read TGCGCCAGCAGCCCACTCGGGGTCAACACTGAAGCTTTCTTT. Amino acid sequence: CASSPLGVNTEAFF.

In its sample, this clone was seen a few times. DNA for the CDR3: TGTGCCAGCAGCTCCGCCGGGACACGGACTGAAGCTTTCTTT. The encoded protein is CASSSAGTRTEAFF. This rearrangement joins TRBV11-3 to TRBJ1-1, with D possibly TRBD1 on 6 matching bases. The CDR3 is 14 residues long. Germline CDR1 SGHNT, CDR2 YENEEA. Trimming stripped 4 bases from V and 5 bases from J, with 14 bases between.

The chain combines TRBV4-3 with TRBJ1-6; the D is unclear. Per germline, CDR1 LGHNA and CDR2 YSLEER. With 1 base removed from V and 6 bases from J, the gap between germline ends came to 10 bases. The CDR3 spans 15 residues. The CDR3 region has the DNA TGCGCCAGCAGCCAAGTACAGCTTCGTAATTCACCCCTCCACTTT. It encodes CASSQVQLRNSPLHF.

This clone has only one observation. The chain uses TRBV7-8 and TRBJ2-7, with 8 bases lining up with TRBD2. Germline V gene sequence: CDR1 SGHVS, CDR2 FQNEAQ. Trimming cost V 8 bases and J 5 bases; bases outside gene matches: 8. The CDR3 has 13 amino acids. In nucleotides, the CDR3 is TGTGCCAGCCGCTCCGGGGGGGCCGACGAGCAGTACTTC. As protein: CASRSGGADEQYF.

This clone is a singleton in its sample. Other DNA sequences from this sample encode an identical CDR3 as well. The CDR3 reads CASSLDEGSGGYTF. CDR3 DNA: TGCGCCAGCAGCTTAGATGAGGGGTCGGGTGGCTACACCTTC. The V call is TRBV5-1, the J call TRBJ1-2; D may be TRBD1 (5 bases). The ends were cut back, 2 bases at V and 7 bases at J, with 15 bases in the middle. The CDR3 is made up of 14 amino acids. Germline CDR1 SGHRS, CDR2 YFSETQ.

The chain links TRBV15 to TRBJ2-5; D not resolved. V gave up 0 bases and J gave up 5 bases, with 10 bases separating them. CDR3 length: 14 amino acids. Germline V gene sequence: CDR1 LNHNV, CDR2 YYDKDF (reference sequence). This CDR3 is CATSRDGMRETQYF. The CDR3 nucleotides read TGTGCCACCAGCAGAGATGGTATGCGGGAGACCCAGTACTTC.

The gene calls are TRBV2 and TRBJ2-2; 10 bases are a match to TRBD2. Trimming removed 6 bases from V and 7 bases from J; junction bases left unmatched: 8. This CDR3 is 15 amino acids long. The V gene's germline CDR1 is SNHLY and CDR2 FYNNEI. CDR3 nucleotide sequence: TGTGCCAGCAGGGGGAGCGGGAGGGCTCTCGGGGAGCTGTTTTTT. It specifies CASRGSGRALGELFF.

The V and J genes are TRBV7-6 and TRBJ2-1; possibly TRBD1 or TRBD2 for D (7 bases each). V lost 5 bases, J lost 10 bases, and 21 bases lay in between. The CDR3 has 15 amino acids. Germline V gene lookup returns CDR1 SGHVS and CDR2 FNYEAQ. The CDR3 bases are TGTGCCAGCAGCCCACAGAGGGGGCGGGGAGGGGAGCAGTTCTTC. It is translated as CASSPQRGRGGEQFF. The entire variable domain, with the rest obtained from reference TRBV7-6 and TRBJ2-1, is as follows: GAGVSQSPRYKVTKRGQDVALRCDPISGHVSLYWYRQALGQGPEFLTYFNYEAQQDKSGLPNDRFSAERPEGSISTLTIQRTEQRDSAMYRCASSPQRGRGGEQFFGPGTRLTVL.

This clone has just one count. V gene TRBV6-5 combines with J gene TRBJ1-1; D is possibly TRBD1 (5 bases). The CDR3 length is 12 residues. Trimming took 4 bases from V and 10 from J, leaving 13 bases between them. Per the germline V gene, CDR1 is MNHEY and CDR2 is SVGAGI. The CDR3 DNA is TGTGCCAGCAGTTCACAGGCGAGACGAGCTTTCTTT. Its translation: CASSSQARRAFF.

This chain connects TRBV27 to TRBJ1-1; D unclear. Germline lookup yields CDR1 MNHEY and CDR2 SMNVEV (reference sequence). The length of the CDR3 is 13 residues. The V gene lost 0 bases and the J gene lost 6 bases, with 8 bases spanning the gap. CDR3 loop: CASSLSSMSEAFF. In DNA, the CDR3 is TGTGCCAGCAGTTTATCGAGTATGTCTGAAGCTTTCTTT.

V gene TRBV6-5 combines with J gene TRBJ1-2; D may be TRBD1 (5 bases). The CDR3 has 12 residues. Per germline, CDR1 MNHEY and CDR2 SVGAGI. Trimming took 8 bases from V and 4 from J, leaving 11 bases between them. The CDR3 DNA reads TGTGCCAGCGGAGGGGAGAGCTATGGCTACACCTTC. Protein: CASGGESYGYTF.

The V gene is TRBV3-1 (or the pseudogene TRBV3-2), the J gene TRBJ2-6; the D is unclear. Germline V gene lookup returns CDR1 LGHDT and CDR2 YNNKEL (reference sequence). The CDR3 runs 14 residues. With 2 bases removed from V and 4 bases from J, the gap between germline ends came to 6 bases. The CDR3 bases are TGTGCCAGCAGCCAAAAAGGGGGGGCCAACGTCCTGACTTTC. Translated: CASSQKGGANVLTF.

The J gene is TRBJ1-1, the V gene TRBV5-4; D is uncertain. The CDR3 has 15 amino acids. Trimming left V 1 base short and J 1 base short, with 11 bases between. The germline gives CDR1 SGHNT, CDR2 YYREEE (reference sequence). CDR3 nucleotides: TGTGCCAGCAGCTTGTCTGTGGGTGGGAACACTGAAGCTTTCTTT. This gives the protein CASSLSVGGNTEAFF.

The chain employs TRBV18 and TRBJ1-5, with D unresolved. Germline V gene sequence: CDR1 KGHSH, CDR2 LQKENI. There are 13 residues in the CDR3. V shed 2 bases and J shed 5 bases, with 7 bases lying between them. The CDR3 protein is CASSPLSDQPQHF. The CDR3 bases are TGTGCCAGCTCACCATTGAGTGATCAGCCCCAGCATTTT.

The chain uses TRBV12-3 or TRBV12-4 and TRBJ2-1, with D possibly matching TRBD1 (6 bases). This CDR3 has 13 residues. Deletions cut 6 bases from V and 12 bases from J, with 18 bases between. In DNA, the CDR3 is TGTGCCAGCAGGGACCACAGGGATCTGGCGCAGTTCTTC. It translates to CASRDHRDLAQFF.

The V call is TRBV9, the J call TRBJ1-1; 7 nucleotides align to TRBD1. This CDR3 region has 16 residues. Trimming took 2 bases from V and 4 from J; bases not matched to a gene: 11. CDR1 is SGDLS and CDR2 is YYNGEE in the germline V gene. CDR3 DNA: TGTGCCAGCAGCGTTCGCGGGGACAGCATCCCCACTGAAGCTTTCTTT. As protein: CASSVRGDSIPTEAFF. Looking up the rest from reference TRBV9 and TRBJ1-1 gives the full variable domain: DSGVTQTPKHLITATGQRVTLRCSPRSGDLSVYWYQQSLDQGLQFLIQYYNGEERAKGNILERFSAQQFPDLHSELNLSSLELGDSALYFCASSVRGDSIPTEAFFGQGTRLTVV.

The chain combines TRBV6-2 or TRBV6-3 with TRBJ1-1; perhaps TRBD1 as D (5 bases). This CDR3 has 14 residues. CDR1 and CDR2 from the germline V gene are MNHEY and SVGEGT. V was pared by 4 bases and J by 4 bases, with 13 bases between. The CDR3 DNA follows: TGTGCCAGCAGTTTCCCGGGCCAGGGCACTGAAGCTTTCTTT. Amino acids: CASSFPGQGTEAFF.

This clone has more than one count but fewer than ten. V and J are TRBV21-1 and TRBJ1-1; TRBD1 is taken as the D call from the table, unchecked against the DNA. TRBV21-1 is annotated as a pseudogene. This CDR3 is built from 17 residues. CDR3 loop: CASSLCEGATMNTEAFF. As DNA, the CDR3 is TGTGCCAGCAGCCTGTGTGAGGGGGCCACAATGAACACTGAAGCTTTCTTT.

Here the CDR3 DNA reads TGTGCCAGTAGTATAGATTGGGGCCGGGCTGAAAAACTGTTTTTT. This translates into CASSIDWGRAEKLFF. The rearrangement uses TRBV19 and TRBJ1-4; D perhaps matches TRBD1 (5 bases). Per germline, CDR1 LNHDA and CDR2 SQIVND (reference sequence). The CDR3 is made up of 15 amino acids. Trimming removed 0 bases at V and 7 bases at J, with 12 bases between. Based on the CDR3 plus reference TRBV19 and TRBJ1-4, the full variable domain is DGGITQSPKYLFRKEGQNVTLSCEQNLNHDAMYWYRQDPGQGLRLIYYSQIVNDFQKGDIAEGYSVSREKKESFPLTVTSAQKNPTAFYLCASSIDWGRAEKLFFGSGTQLSVL.

The chain uses TRBV19 and TRBJ1-5; D gene ambiguous. CDR1 is LNHDA and CDR2 is SQIVND in the germline V gene (reference sequence). This CDR3 is 15 amino acids long. V lost 3 bases and J lost 0, with 9 bases in between. The CDR3 is CASSIWGDSNQPQHF. CDR3 nucleotides: TGTGCCAGTAGTATTTGGGGTGATAGCAATCAGCCCCAGCATTTT.

The V gene is TRBV6-5, the J gene TRBJ1-1; tentative D call: TRBD1 (5 bases). Germline V gene data show CDR1 as MNHEY and CDR2 as SVGAGI. CDR3 length equals 13 residues. The V end was cut by 7 bases, the J end by 2 bases, with 11 bases between. The CDR3 sequence: CASTGTSNTEAFF. The CDR3, as DNA: TGTGCCAGCACTGGGACGAGCAACACTGAAGCTTTCTTT.

This chain links TRBV12-3 or TRBV12-4 with TRBJ1-1, with D maybe TRBD1 (5 bases). Trimming shortened V by 1 base and J by 6 bases, and 9 bases separated the two germline ends. The CDR3 loop spans 13 amino acids. The chain's CDR3 is CASSLVWGAEAFF. The DNA for the CDR3 is TGTGCCAGCAGTTTAGTCTGGGGCGCTGAAGCTTTCTTT.

This chain connects TRBV27 to TRBJ1-1; a possible D gene is TRBD1 (6 bases). V was shortened by 4 bases and J by 1 base, with 19 bases between the two germline ends. The CDR3 sequence is 17 residues long. Germline loops: CDR1 MNHEY, CDR2 SMNVEV (reference sequence). Here the CDR3 DNA reads TGTGCCAGCAGTTCCCGGATTATCAGGGGTTCGAACACTGAAGCTTTCTTT. It encodes CASSSRIIRGSNTEAFF.

This chain links TRBV25-1 with TRBJ1-2; D is unresolved. CDR1 and CDR2 (germline): MGHDK, SYGVNS. The V gene lost 1 base and the J gene lost 6 bases, with 18 bases spanning the gap. The CDR3 is 16 residues long. The chain's CDR3 is CASSEWGGRRNNGYTF. Written as DNA, the CDR3 is TGTGCCAGCAGTGAATGGGGAGGGCGTAGGAATAATGGCTACACCTTC.

In its sample, this clone was seen once. The CDR3 is CASSARDGYYNEQFF. The CDR3 region has the DNA TGTGCCAGTAGTGCCAGGGACGGTTACTACAATGAGCAGTTCTTC. V and J are TRBV19 and TRBJ2-1; D tentatively reads TRBD1 or TRBD2 (5 bases each). The CDR3 spans 15 residues. In germline, CDR1 is LNHDA, CDR2 SQIVND (reference sequence). Trimming shortened V by 5 bases and J by 3 bases, and 14 bases separated the two germline ends.

V is TRBV18 and J is TRBJ2-3, with 14 bases that match TRBD2. The J segment lost 6 bases and the V segment lost 5 bases, leaving 4 bases of the junction unmatched. Germline-derived CDR1 and CDR2 are KGHSH and LQKENI. CDR3 length equals 15 residues. Written as DNA, the CDR3 is TGTGCCAGCTCATCGACTAGCGGGGGGGCGGATACGCAGTATTTT. Protein sequence: CASSSTSGGADTQYF.